This entry lists 29 T cell receptor beta chains sequenced from one sample in a study of T-cell memory formation after mild COVID-19. MiXCR was run by TCRdb on the 5' RACE reads, yielding one entry per CDR3 protein. The sample consists of fewer than 500,000 distinct CDR3 sequences, around a quarter of them appearing once. The sequenced sample was PBMCs or a T cell subset sorted from them (not recorded which). These receptors all stem from an adult woman who had mild COVID-19 (a few samples of this study predate the infection). Cell type and time point are not known.

The chain carries TRBV3-1 and TRBJ1-1, with D hard to call. The CDR3 sequence is 13 residues long. Germline V gene data show CDR1 as LGHDT and CDR2 as YNNKEL (reference sequence). Deletions cut 1 base from V and 4 bases from J, with 7 bases between. CDR3 DNA: TGTGCCAGCAGCCAAGGACAAATCACTGAAGCTTTCTTT. Its protein product is CASSQGQITEAFF. The full variable domain, in which reference TRBV3-1 and TRBJ1-1 provide the parts outside the CDR3, is DTAVSQTPKYLVTQMGNDKSIKCEQNLGHDTMYWYKQDSKKFLKIMFSYNNKELIINETVPNRFSPKSPDKAHLNLHINSLELGDSAVYFCASSQGQITEAFFGQGTRLTVV.

The V call is TRBV6-2 or TRBV6-3, the J call TRBJ2-7; D gene uncertain. The germline V gene encodes CDR1 MNHEY and CDR2 SVGEGT. The CDR3 is 13 residues long. Trimming removed 8 bases at V and 6 bases at J, with 17 bases between. The CDR3 region has the DNA TGTGCCAGCCGGACCATTTCCCCCAGCGAGCAGTACTTC. It specifies CASRTISPSEQYF.

This clonotype was detected only a few times. The gene calls are TRBV6-2 or TRBV6-3 and TRBJ2-5; perhaps TRBD2 as D (6 bases). Germline V gene lookup returns CDR1 MNHEY and CDR2 SVGEGT. Trimming removed 6 bases from V and 0 bases from J, with 14 bases in between. The CDR3 has 15 amino acids. CDR3 protein: CASRIAVQNQETQYF. DNA of the CDR3: TGTGCCAGCAGGATAGCGGTTCAAAACCAAGAGACCCAGTACTTC.

In its sample, this clonotype was seen once. J is TRBJ1-4 and V is TRBV5-1, with D maybe TRBD1 (5 bases). Trimming pared 3 bases from V and 2 bases from J, leaving 11 bases between. Germline CDR1 reads SGHRS; CDR2 reads YFSETQ. The CDR3 loop spans 15 amino acids. The CDR3 DNA reads TGCGCCAGCAGCTCGGTAAAGGGGACTAATGAAAAACTGTTTTTT. This gives the protein CASSSVKGTNEKLFF.

This clonotype was seen a few times. The chain carries TRBV7-8 and TRBJ2-5; TRBD1 might be the D (7 bases). The CDR3 is made up of 16 amino acids. The V gene's germline CDR1 is SGHVS and CDR2 FQNEAQ. Between the trimmed V and J ends, which lost 0 bases and 3 bases, there was a span of 14 bases. CDR3 in DNA: TGTGCCAGCAGCTTAGCCTTCGGCAGGGGGGAAGAGACCCAGTACTTC. Translation gives CASSLAFGRGEETQYF.

J is TRBJ1-1 and V is TRBV11-2; D is uncertain. Per germline, CDR1 SGHAT and CDR2 FQNNGV. CDR3 length: 15 residues. The ends were cut back, 0 bases at V and 1 base at J, with 9 bases in the middle. This CDR3 reads CASSLEPATNTEAFF. The CDR3, as DNA: TGTGCCAGCAGCTTAGAACCAGCTACGAACACTGAAGCTTTCTTT.

This clonotype was seen ten or more times. The V and J genes are TRBV12-3 or TRBV12-4 and TRBJ2-7; TRBD2 matches 7 bases. The CDR3 contains 17 residues. The trim removed 1 base at V and 3 bases at J, leaving 12 bases unmatched. The CDR3 spells CASSLDQRAGKNYEQYF. In DNA form, the CDR3 reads TGTGCCAGCAGTTTAGACCAACGAGCGGGAAAAAACTACGAGCAGTACTTC.

This chain links TRBV6-2 or TRBV6-3 with TRBJ2-1; tentative D call: TRBD2 (5 bases). The CDR3 extends over 15 amino acids. Looked up from germline, CDR1 is MNHEY and CDR2 is SVGEGT. V dropped 4 bases and J dropped 6 bases, with 16 bases sitting between them. This CDR3 is CASSSLQRRPNEQFF. Here the CDR3 DNA reads TGTGCCAGCAGTTCACTACAGCGGAGGCCCAATGAGCAGTTCTTC.

The chain couples TRBV4-1 to TRBJ2-7, with 9 bases that match TRBD1. This CDR3 has 16 residues. V shed 3 bases and J 7 bases; nucleotides not matched to a gene: 13. Germline values: CDR1 MGHRA, CDR2 YSYEKL. CDR3 protein: CASSQNPGTGSKEQYF. The DNA for the CDR3 is TGCGCCAGCAGCCAGAATCCTGGGACAGGGTCGAAAGAGCAGTACTTC.

The rearrangement uses TRBV4-3 and TRBJ1-5; D gene ambiguous. The CDR3 extends over 14 amino acids. The germline V gene has CDR1 LGHNA and CDR2 YSLEER. The V and J ends lost 2 bases and 1 base respectively, with 6 bases between them. CDR3 coding DNA: TGCGCCAGCAGCCAACACGCCAGCAATCAGCCCCAGCATTTT. It encodes CASSQHASNQPQHF.

This chain connects TRBV3-1 to TRBJ2-7; possibly TRBD2 for D (6 bases). Trimming cost V 4 bases and J 7 bases, with 20 bases left between them. The CDR3 runs to 15 residues. Germline lookup yields CDR1 LGHDT and CDR2 YNNKEL (reference sequence). CDR3 in amino acids: CASSLGGSGREEQYF. CDR3 nucleotides: TGTGCCAGCAGCCTTGGGGGGTCTGGGCGTGAAGAGCAGTACTTC.

A few counts support this clonotype. The chain couples TRBV5-1 to TRBJ2-1, with 7 bases matching TRBD2. CDR3 length equals 16 residues. With V trimmed by 0 bases and J by 7 bases, 10 bases remained unmatched. CDR1 is SGHRS, CDR2 YFSETQ, per germline. CDR3: CASSLDLGGGPNEQFF. The CDR3 DNA sequence: TGCGCCAGCAGCTTGGATCTTGGGGGAGGGCCGAATGAGCAGTTCTTC.

This clonotype was detected a few times. The chain employs TRBV7-9 and TRBJ1-1, with D possibly being TRBD1 (6 bases). Trimming shortened V by 2 bases and J by 11 bases, and 18 bases separated the two germline ends. There are 14 residues in the CDR3. CDR1 is SEHNR and CDR2 is FQNEAQ in the germline V gene (reference sequence). The CDR3 here is CASSLPKGGSGAFF. CDR3 in DNA: TGTGCCAGCAGCTTACCAAAAGGGGGATCTGGGGCTTTCTTT.

This clonotype was seen a handful of times. The chain uses TRBV11-2 and TRBJ2-1; 12 positions match TRBD2. This CDR3 contains 18 residues. J lost 0 bases, V lost 3 bases, and 6 bases had no gene match. Per the germline V gene, CDR1 is SGHAT and CDR2 is FQNNGV. CDR3 sequence: CASSLPGLAGGSYNEQFF. In DNA form, the CDR3 reads TGTGCCAGCAGCTTGCCGGGACTAGCGGGCGGCTCCTACAATGAGCAGTTCTTC.

The J gene is TRBJ2-7, the V gene TRBV6-2 or TRBV6-3, with 7 bases aligning to TRBD2. Per germline, CDR1 MNHEY and CDR2 SVGEGT. The CDR3 is made up of 14 amino acids. Trimming took 6 bases from V and 2 from J; bases not matched to a gene: 7. The CDR3 protein is CASSHLAAPYEQYF. The CDR3 DNA reads TGTGCCAGCAGCCATCTAGCGGCCCCCTACGAGCAGTACTTC.

This clonotype has a handful of counts. J is TRBJ2-5 and V is TRBV6-5; weak D call: TRBD1 (6 bases). The CDR3 contains 14 residues. With 2 bases removed from V and 10 bases from J, the gap between germline ends came to 17 bases. Germline-derived CDR1 and CDR2 are MNHEY and SVGAGI. As DNA, the CDR3 is TGTGCCAGCAGTTACGGGTACTCAGGGGAAGTCCAGTACTTC. The encoded protein is CASSYGYSGEVQYF.

The chain employs TRBV7-9 and TRBJ1-1; a possible D gene is TRBD1 (6 bases). This CDR3 contains 14 residues. Trimming removed 1 base from V and 5 bases from J, with 11 bases in between. Per germline, CDR1 SEHNR and CDR2 FQNEAQ (reference sequence). CDR3 protein: CASSLETGRTEAFF. As DNA, the CDR3 is TGTGCCAGCAGCTTAGAAACAGGGAGGACTGAAGCTTTCTTT.

The chain joins TRBV7-9 to TRBJ2-1, with 13 bases fitting TRBD2. This CDR3 has 18 residues. Unmatched junction bases numbered 11, after V lost 4 bases and J lost 5 bases. In germline, CDR1 is SEHNR, CDR2 FQNEAQ (reference sequence). The CDR3 protein is CASSSTDGGTSGDNEQFF. The CDR3 DNA reads as TGTGCCAGCAGCTCGACCGACGGGGGGACTAGCGGGGACAATGAGCAGTTCTTC.

This clonotype showed up just a few times. V and J are TRBV12-3 or TRBV12-4 and TRBJ2-2; D gene unclear. The CDR3 is made up of 14 amino acids. Trimming shortened V by 8 bases and J by 0 bases, and 10 bases separated the two germline ends. CDR3 region: CASEKTANTGELFF. CDR3 sequence (DNA): TGTGCCAGCGAGAAAACAGCGAACACCGGGGAGCTGTTTTTT.

Only a few counts were recorded for this clonotype. The V gene is TRBV7-3, the J gene TRBJ2-2; TRBD2 matches 8 bases. This CDR3 spans 16 amino acids. Germline V gene sequence: CDR1 SGHTA, CDR2 FQGTGA. Trimming removed 5 bases from V and 3 bases from J; junction bases left unmatched: 8. DNA for the CDR3: TGTGCCAGCAGCCCCCAAGCGGGGGCCTACACCGGGGAGCTGTTTTTT. This translates into CASSPQAGAYTGELFF. The full variable domain, its missing parts supplied by reference TRBV7-3 and TRBJ2-2, is GAGVSQTPSNKVTEKGKYVELRCDPISGHTALYWYRQSLGQGPEFLIYFQGTGAADDSGLPNDRFFAVRPEGSVSTLKIQRTERGDSAVYLCASSPQAGAYTGELFFGEGSRLTVL.

The chain recombines TRBV14 with TRBJ2-7; no clear D. The CDR3 has 13 amino acids. V was pared by 3 bases and J by 3 bases, with 9 bases between. Germline V gene sequence: CDR1 SGHDN, CDR2 FVKESK. This CDR3 reads CASSHRGIYEQYF. The CDR3 region has the DNA TGTGCCAGCAGCCACCGTGGGATCTACGAGCAGTACTTC. The variable domain in full, with the rest retrieved from reference TRBV14 and TRBJ2-7, is EAGVTQFPSHSVIEKGQTVTLRCDPISGHDNLYWYRRVMGKEIKFLLHFVKESKQDESGMPNNRFLAERTGGTYSTLKVQPAELEDSGVYFCASSHRGIYEQYFGPGTRLTVT.

The V call is TRBV12-3 or TRBV12-4, the J call TRBJ2-5; TRBD2 is a possible D gene (6 bases). The CDR3 is 16 amino acids. Trimming shortened V by 7 bases and J by 1 base, and 19 bases separated the two germline ends. The CDR3 sequence: CASTESAGLGQETQYF. CDR3 DNA: TGTGCCAGCACCGAGTCGGCGGGGTTAGGCCAAGAGACCCAGTACTTC.

The rearrangement joins TRBV4-3 to TRBJ2-1; 7 nucleotides match TRBD2. The germline V gene encodes CDR1 LGHNA and CDR2 YSLEER. Trimming at V came to 0 bases and at J to 3 bases, leaving 2 bases not matched to a gene. The CDR3 length is 15 residues. The chain's CDR3 is CASSQDLADYNEQFF. As DNA, the CDR3 is TGCGCCAGCAGCCAAGACCTAGCGGACTACAATGAGCAGTTCTTC.

The CDR3 reads CSAPPTSGRPGTQYF. In DNA form, the CDR3 reads TGCAGTGCCCCCCCCACTAGCGGGAGGCCCGGGACGCAGTATTTT. This rearrangement joins TRBV20-1 to TRBJ2-3; 12 bases fit TRBD2. Germline CDR1 reads DFQATT; CDR2 reads SNEGSKA (reference sequence). This CDR3 has 15 amino acids. V lost 6 bases, J lost 9 bases, and 13 bases stayed unmatched.

This rearrangement joins TRBV5-6 to TRBJ2-3; D perhaps matches TRBD2 (6 bases). Trimming shortened V by 4 bases and J by 3 bases, and 9 bases separated the two germline ends. This CDR3 has 13 amino acids. Per germline, CDR1 SGHDT and CDR2 YYEEEE. The CDR3 DNA is TGTGCCAGCAGCATGGGGGGTACAGATACGCAGTATTTT. This gives the protein CASSMGGTDTQYF.

This clonotype was recorded a few times. The chain employs TRBV18 and TRBJ2-1, with 8 bases identical to TRBD2. CDR1 KGHSH and CDR2 LQKENI come from the germline V gene. This CDR3 comprises 14 residues. J lost 9 bases, V lost 3 bases, and 7 bases had no gene match. The CDR3 DNA follows: TGTGCCAGCTCACCGGGGACTAGTTTCGGTGAGCAGTTCTTC. Translated: CASSPGTSFGEQFF.

The rearrangement joins TRBV29-1 to TRBJ1-2; D remains unclear. CDR1 and CDR2 from the germline V gene are SQVTM and ANQGSEA. The CDR3 has 12 residues. Trimming stripped 4 bases from V and 1 base from J, with 7 bases between. The CDR3 loop reads CSVGRNNYGYTF. The CDR3 DNA reads as TGCAGCGTTGGCAGGAATAACTATGGCTACACCTTC.

The J gene is TRBJ2-3, the V gene TRBV12-3 or TRBV12-4, with TRBD2 matching over 11 bases. With V trimmed by 6 bases and J by 2 bases, 1 base remained unmatched. CDR3 length: 14 amino acids. The CDR3 DNA reads TGTGCCAGCAGACTAGCGGGAGCCACAGATACGCAGTATTTT. It encodes CASRLAGATDTQYF.

J is TRBJ2-2 and V is TRBV7-3; TRBD1 is a possible D gene (7 bases). In germline, CDR1 is SGHTA, CDR2 FQGTGA. The length of the CDR3 is 15 residues. V lost 5 bases to trimming and J lost 2 bases, with 12 bases between them. The CDR3 reads CASSRQGLNTGELFF. The CDR3 DNA is TGTGCCAGCAGCAGACAGGGACTTAACACCGGGGAGCTGTTTTTT.